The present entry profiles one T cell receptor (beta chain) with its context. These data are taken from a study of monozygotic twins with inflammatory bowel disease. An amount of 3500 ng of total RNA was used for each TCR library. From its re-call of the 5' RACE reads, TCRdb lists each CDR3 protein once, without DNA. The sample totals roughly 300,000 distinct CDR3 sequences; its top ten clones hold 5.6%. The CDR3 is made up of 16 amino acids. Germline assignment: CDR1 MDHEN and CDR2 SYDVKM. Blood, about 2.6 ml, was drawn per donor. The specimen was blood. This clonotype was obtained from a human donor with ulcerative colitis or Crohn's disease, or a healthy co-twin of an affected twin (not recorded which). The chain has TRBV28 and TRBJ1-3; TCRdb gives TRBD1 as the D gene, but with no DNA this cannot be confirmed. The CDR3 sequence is CASSLGRKSSGNTIYF.